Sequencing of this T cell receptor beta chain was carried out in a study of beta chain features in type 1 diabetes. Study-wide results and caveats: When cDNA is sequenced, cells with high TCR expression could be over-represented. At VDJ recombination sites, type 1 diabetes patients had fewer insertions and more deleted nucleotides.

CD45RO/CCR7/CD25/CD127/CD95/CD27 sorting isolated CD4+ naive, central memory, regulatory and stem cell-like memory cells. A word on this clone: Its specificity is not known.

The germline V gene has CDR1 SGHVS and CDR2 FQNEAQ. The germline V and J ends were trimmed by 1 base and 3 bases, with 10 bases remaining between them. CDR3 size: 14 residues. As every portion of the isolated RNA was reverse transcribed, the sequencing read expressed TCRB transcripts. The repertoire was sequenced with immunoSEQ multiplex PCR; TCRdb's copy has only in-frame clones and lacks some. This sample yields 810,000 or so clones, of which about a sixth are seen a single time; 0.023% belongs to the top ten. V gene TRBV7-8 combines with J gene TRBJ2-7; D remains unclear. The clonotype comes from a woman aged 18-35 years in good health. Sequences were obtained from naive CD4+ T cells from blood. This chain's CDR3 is CASSLEVAHYEQYF. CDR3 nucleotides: TGTGCCAGCAGCTTAGAGGTAGCTCACTACGAGCAGTACTTC.